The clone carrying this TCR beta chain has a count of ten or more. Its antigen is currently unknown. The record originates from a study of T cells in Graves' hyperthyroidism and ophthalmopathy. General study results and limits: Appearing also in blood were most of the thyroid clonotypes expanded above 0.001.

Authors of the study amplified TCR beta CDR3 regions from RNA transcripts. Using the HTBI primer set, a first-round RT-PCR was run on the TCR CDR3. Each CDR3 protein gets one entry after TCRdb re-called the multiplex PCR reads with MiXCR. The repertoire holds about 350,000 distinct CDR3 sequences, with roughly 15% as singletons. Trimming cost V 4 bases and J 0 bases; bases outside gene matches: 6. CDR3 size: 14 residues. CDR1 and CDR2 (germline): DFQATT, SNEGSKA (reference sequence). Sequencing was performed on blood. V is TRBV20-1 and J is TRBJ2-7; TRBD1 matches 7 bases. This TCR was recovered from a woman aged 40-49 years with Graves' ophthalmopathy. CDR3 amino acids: CSATHRGSSYEQYF. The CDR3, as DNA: TGCAGTGCTACACACAGGGGCAGCTCCTACGAGCAGTACTTC.